The clone carrying this T cell receptor (beta chain) was counted ten times or more. The sample originates from a study of blood T cells in healthy people across ages. In each sample, at least 7 million PBMCs were isolated. Total RNA was isolated from each sample in quantities of at least 6 micrograms. Deletions cut 4 bases from V and 0 bases from J, with 17 bases between. The CDR3 spans 17 residues. Germline V gene data show CDR1 as SGHRS and CDR2 as YFSETQ. A second PCR of about 6 to 11 cycles used a sample-barcoded 5' primer and a J-beta primer mix. TCRdb reprocessed the 5' RACE reads via MiXCR and lists one record per CDR3 protein. This table holds hundreds of thousands of distinct CDR3 sequences, roughly half found once.

The chain is built from TRBV5-1 and TRBJ2-1; the D gene could be TRBD1 or TRBD2 (6 bases each). The sequenced sample was blood. The sequence came from a woman at least 80 years old in good health. Here the CDR3 reads CASSPQGGTGSYNEQFF. CDR3 nucleotide sequence: TGCGCCAGCAGCCCCCAAGGGGGGACCGGCTCCTACAATGAGCAGTTCTTC.